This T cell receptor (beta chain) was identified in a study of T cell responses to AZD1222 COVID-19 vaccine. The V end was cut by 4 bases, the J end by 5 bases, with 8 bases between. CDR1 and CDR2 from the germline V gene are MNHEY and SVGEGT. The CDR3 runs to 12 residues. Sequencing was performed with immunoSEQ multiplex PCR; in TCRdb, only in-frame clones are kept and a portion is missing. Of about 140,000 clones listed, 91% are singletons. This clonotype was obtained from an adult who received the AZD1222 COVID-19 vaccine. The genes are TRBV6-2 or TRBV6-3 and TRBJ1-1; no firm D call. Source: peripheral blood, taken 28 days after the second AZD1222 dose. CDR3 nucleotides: TGTGCCAGCAGTTGGTTCGGGACTGAAGCTTTCTTT. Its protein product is CASSWFGTEAFF.